The next 7 T cell receptor beta chains were all read from a single sample in a study of cytomegalovirus exposure and HLA in healthy donors. Primers included in the PCR were 60 Vbeta and 13 Jbeta primers. TCRdb keeps only in-frame clones here, not all; method: immunoSEQ multiplex PCR. The record lists roughly 57,000 clones, of which the ten most abundant hold 9.5% to 15%. The specimen was PBMCs. The receptors shown here come from a man aged 18 to 29 in good health and CMV-seropositive.

This rearrangement joins TRBV4-1 to TRBJ2-1; D not resolved. There are 16 residues in the CDR3. Germline CDR1 and CDR2: MGHRA and YSYEKL. The V end was cut by 6 bases, the J end by 0 bases, with 15 bases between. CDR3 sequence: CASRQLDMISYNEQFF. The CDR3 nucleotides are TGCGCCAGCAGGCAACTCGACATGATCTCCTACAATGAGCAGTTCTTC.

As concerns this clone: The sample has other DNA sequences that encode this CDR3 too. The chain recombines TRBV6-5 with TRBJ2-7; D is unclear. The CDR3 is made up of 16 amino acids. Between the trimmed V and J ends, which lost 0 bases and 4 bases, there was a span of 16 bases. Germline V lookup: CDR1 MNHEY, CDR2 SVGAGI. The CDR3 loop reads CASSYSLSVRIYEQYF. CDR3 DNA: TGTGCCAGCAGTTACTCGTTGTCCGTGAGGATATACGAGCAGTACTTC.

The J gene is TRBJ2-1, the V gene TRBV9; TRBD2 aligns across 10 bases. The CDR3 contains 15 residues. Trimming at V came to 3 bases and at J to 9 bases, leaving 9 bases not matched to a gene. Germline CDR1 and CDR2: SGDLS and YYNGEE. CDR3 in amino acids: CASSASGSGKGEQFF. The CDR3 nucleotides read TGTGCCAGCAGCGCTAGCGGGAGCGGTAAGGGTGAGCAGTTCTTC.

The chain employs TRBV6-6 and TRBJ1-1; 7 nucleotides agree with TRBD1. V was clipped by 5 bases and J by 11 bases; unmatched bases: 11. The CDR3 is made up of 13 amino acids. From germline, CDR1 is MNHNY and CDR2 SVGAGI (reference sequence). CDR3 sequence: CASSVGTEPSAFF. The CDR3 DNA reads TGTGCCAGCAGTGTCGGGACAGAACCTTCGGCTTTCTTT.

The V call is TRBV5-1, the J call TRBJ2-1, with 8 nucleotides matching TRBD2. The length of the CDR3 is 15 residues. V trimming: 1 base; J trimming: 4 bases; junction bases outside the gene matches: 4. CDR1 and CDR2 (germline): SGHRS, YFSETQ. The CDR3 DNA sequence: TGCGCCAGCAGCTTGAGGGTAGCGGGGTACAATGAGCAGTTCTTC. Its translation is CASSLRVAGYNEQFF.

The genes are TRBV27 and TRBJ2-5; TRBD2 matches 7 bases. The assigned J gene may be wrong: the sequence end matches TRBJ2-7 better. Germline assignment: CDR1 MNHEY and CDR2 SMNVEV (reference sequence). The CDR3 is made up of 15 amino acids. CDR3 DNA: TGTGCCAGCAGTTTAGCGGGAGACCCCTCCTACGAGCAGTACTTC. It encodes CASSLAGDPSYEQYF.

The J gene is TRBJ1-4, the V gene TRBV30; D is unresolved. Trimming took off 2 bases at V and 8 bases at J, with 21 bases between the two ends. Germline lookup yields CDR1 GTSNPN and CDR2 SVGIG (reference sequence). This CDR3 contains 16 residues. CDR3 nucleotide sequence: TGTGCCTGGAGTCTCCTGTTGGGAGTAGAGAAGGAAAAACTGTTTTTT. Protein product: CAWSLLLGVEKEKLFF.